Presented here are 14 T cell receptor beta chains from one specimen sequenced in a study of T cells in Graves' hyperthyroidism and ophthalmopathy. Amplification targeted TCR beta CDR3 regions from RNA transcripts. In the first-round RT-PCR of the TCR CDR3, the HTBI primer set was used. TCRdb re-called the multiplex PCR reads through MiXCR, storing one row per CDR3 protein. The sample shows some 490,000 distinct CDR3 sequences, about 16% of them seen only once. The material sequenced was blood. These receptors were obtained from a woman aged 30 to 39 with Graves' ophthalmopathy.

The sample holds a few counts of this clonotype. J is TRBJ2-5 and V is TRBV29-1; D assignment may be TRBD1 or TRBD2 (5 bases each). The germline V gene encodes CDR1 SQVTM and CDR2 ANQGSEA. V was shortened by 4 bases and J by 2 bases, with 14 bases between the two germline ends. CDR3 length: 14 residues. The CDR3 loop is CSVGGRLQQETQYF. DNA for the CDR3: TGCAGCGTTGGGGGACGACTACAGCAAGAGACCCAGTACTTC.

This clonotype has a count of ten or more. The chain couples TRBV15 to TRBJ1-3; D is uncertain. The CDR3 has 17 amino acids. V was trimmed by 0 bases and J by 0 bases, leaving 12 bases between them. The germline V gene has CDR1 LNHNV and CDR2 YYDKDF (reference sequence). The CDR3 DNA sequence: TGTGCCACCAGCAGAGATCCGCGGGGAATCTCTGGAAACACCATATATTTT. This codes for CATSRDPRGISGNTIYF.

For the CDR3, the DNA is TGTGCCAGCAGTCTTACAGGGAATCCAGATACGCAGTATTTT. Its translation: CASSLTGNPDTQYF. J is TRBJ2-3 and V is TRBV27; a weak D match, TRBD1 (6 bases). Germline loops: CDR1 MNHEY, CDR2 SMNVEV (reference sequence). The CDR3 is made up of 14 amino acids. V lost 5 bases to trimming and J lost 4 bases, with 13 bases between them.

This clonotype was counted at least ten times. The chain has TRBV14 and TRBJ2-1; TRBD1 is a possible D gene (6 bases). The CDR3 has 14 amino acids. Trimming cost V 4 bases and J 5 bases, with 12 bases left between them. Per germline, CDR1 SGHDN and CDR2 FVKESK. The CDR3 region is CASSRQGRNNEQFF. Written as DNA, the CDR3 is TGTGCCAGCAGCCGCCAGGGGCGGAACAATGAGCAGTTCTTC.

The chain is built from TRBV7-2 and TRBJ2-2; 8 nucleotides align to TRBD2. V was clipped by 1 base and J by 7 bases; unmatched bases: 5. Germline CDR1 SGHTA, CDR2 FQGNSA. This CDR3 has 15 amino acids. The CDR3 nucleotides are TGTGCCAGCAGCTTAGACGGGAGGGTTGGCGGGGAGCTGTTTTTT. The encoded protein is CASSLDGRVGGELFF.

In this sample, this clonotype turned up a few times. The chain couples TRBV14 to TRBJ2-7; D call uncertain. Trimming took 5 bases from V and 4 from J, leaving 15 bases between them. This CDR3 is 14 amino acids long. CDR1 is SGHDN, CDR2 FVKESK, per germline. CDR3 in DNA: TGTGCCAGCAGCGCGTACAGCAACTGGTACGAGCAGTACTTC. Translation gives CASSAYSNWYEQYF.

The gene calls are TRBV7-9 and TRBJ1-6, with D possibly being TRBD1 (5 bases). The CDR3 extends over 14 amino acids. The V gene's germline CDR1 is SEHNR and CDR2 FQNEAQ (reference sequence). The V gene lost 1 base and the J gene lost 10 bases, with 11 bases spanning the gap. Here the CDR3 reads CASSLGLRESPLHF. The CDR3 bases are TGTGCCAGCAGCTTAGGCCTCAGGGAATCACCCCTCCACTTT.

This clonotype was detected ten times or more. The chain joins TRBV18 to TRBJ2-5; 7 nucleotides match TRBD1. J lost 3 bases, V lost 3 bases, and 4 bases had no gene match. This CDR3 has 14 residues. The germline gives CDR1 KGHSH, CDR2 LQKENI. Here the CDR3 DNA reads TGTGCCAGCTCACCCCGGCAGGGGGAAGAGACCCAGTACTTC. Translating gives CASSPRQGEETQYF. The variable domain in full, with the rest retrieved from reference TRBV18 and TRBJ2-5, is NAGVMQNPRHLVRRRGQEARLRCSPMKGHSHVYWYRQLPEEGLKFMVYLQKENIIDESGMPKERFSAEFPKEGPSILRIQQVVRGDSAAYFCASSPRQGEETQYFGPGTRLLVL.

In this sample, this clonotype turned up many times. The chain recombines TRBV7-2 with TRBJ2-7, with a possible D match to TRBD2 (6 bases). V lost 1 base and J lost 0, with 10 bases in between. The germline V gene has CDR1 SGHTA and CDR2 FQGNSA. CDR3 length equals 15 residues. The CDR3, as DNA: TGTGCCAGCAGCTTAGACCCCGGGAGCTCCTACGAGCAGTACTTC. Amino acid sequence: CASSLDPGSSYEQYF. Complete variable domain (other parts from reference TRBV7-2 and TRBJ2-7): GAGVSQSPSNKVTEKGKDVELRCDPISGHTALYWYRQSLGQGLEFLIYFQGNSAPDKSGLPSDRFSAERTGGSVSTLTIQRTQQEDSAVYLCASSLDPGSSYEQYFGPGTRLTVT.

This clonotype was found many times. The J gene is TRBJ2-7, the V gene TRBV28; TRBD2 might be the D (6 bases). CDR3 length: 15 amino acids. Trimming shortened V by 5 bases and J by 1 base, and 15 bases separated the two germline ends. Germline loops: CDR1 MDHEN, CDR2 SYDVKM. CDR3 in DNA: TGTGCCAGCAGTCCCCTACTGGGGGGTTCCTACGAGCAGTACTTC. Translation gives CASSPLLGGSYEQYF.

This clonotype has a count of ten or more. This chain joins TRBV12-3 or TRBV12-4 and TRBJ1-1; tentatively, D is TRBD1 (6 bases). This CDR3 has 18 amino acids. The V gene lost 1 base and the J gene lost 4 bases, with 22 bases spanning the gap. Here the CDR3 DNA reads TGTGCCAGCAGTTTAGGGACAGTAGGATGGGCCATGACCACTGAAGCTTTCTTT. Protein product: CASSLGTVGWAMTTEAFF.

This clonotype was detected ten times or more. The rearrangement uses TRBV7-9 and TRBJ1-1; TRBD1 matches at 9 bases. Trimming took 5 bases from V and 3 from J; bases not matched to a gene: 4. Per the germline V gene, CDR1 is SEHNR and CDR2 is FQNEAQ (reference sequence). The CDR3 loop spans 14 amino acids. The CDR3 DNA reads TGTGCCAGCAGCCTGGGACAGGGATACACTGAAGCTTTCTTT. Translated, it gives CASSLGQGYTEAFF.

This clonotype was observed at least ten times. The rearrangement joins TRBV3-1 to TRBJ2-5; no reliable D call. From germline, CDR1 is LGHDT and CDR2 YNNKEL (reference sequence). This CDR3 has 14 amino acids. The ends were cut back, 3 bases at V and 5 bases at J, with 13 bases in the middle. CDR3 nucleotide sequence: TGTGCCAGCAGCCAGAGGACCCCGGCGGAGACCCAGTACTTC. It is translated as CASSQRTPAETQYF.

This chain links TRBV4-1 with TRBJ2-7, with D uncertain. Germline V gives CDR1 MGHRA, CDR2 YSYEKL. The CDR3 runs to 13 residues. With 0 bases removed from V and 4 bases from J, the gap between germline ends came to 7 bases. The CDR3 DNA reads as TGCGCCAGCAGCCAAGAGGAAGCTTACGAGCAGTACTTC. Translated, it gives CASSQEEAYEQYF.